The next 5 T cell receptor beta chains were all read from a single sample in a study of shared clonotypes between healthy human individuals. Cells designated naive CD8 were CD45RO-negative and were positively selected for CCR7, with terminally differentiated effector memory CD45RA+ cells excluded. Data came from immunoSEQ multiplex PCR; TCRdb stores just in-frame clones and leaves some out. The sample consists of 2 million or so clones, just under 95% of them appearing once. Sample: naive CD8+ T cells sorted from blood. The receptors were sampled from a man aged 18 to 29 in good health.

The rearrangement joins TRBV27 to TRBJ2-7, with 10 bases aligning to TRBD1. V gave up 5 bases and J gave up 2 bases; unmatched junction bases: 9. Germline CDR1 and CDR2: MNHEY and SMNVEV (reference sequence). CDR3 length equals 16 residues. DNA for the CDR3: TGTGCCAGCAGTCCTTCGCCAGGACAGGGGGCCTACGAGCAGTACTTC. Residues: CASSPSPGQGAYEQYF.

The chain recombines TRBV6-1 with TRBJ1-4; 7 nucleotides line up with TRBD1. Per the germline V gene, CDR1 is MNHNS and CDR2 is SASEGT. The CDR3 contains 17 residues. V lost 1 base and J lost 3; bases outside the gene matches: 8. This chain's CDR3 is CASSEGSRQGPNEKLFF. The CDR3 DNA sequence: TGTGCCAGCAGTGAAGGGTCCCGACAGGGTCCTAATGAAAAACTGTTTTTT.

CDR3 sequence reads: CASSVEGAGPGTDTQYF. In DNA, the CDR3 is TGTGCCAGCAGCGTAGAGGGGGCTGGACCCGGCACAGATACGCAGTATTTT. The genes are TRBV9 and TRBJ2-3; 7 positions agree with TRBD1. The CDR3 is 17 amino acids. With V trimmed by 0 bases and J by 1 base, 8 bases remained unmatched. Germline V CDR1 and CDR2: SGDLS, YYNGEE.

J is TRBJ2-7 and V is TRBV9; 7 positions match TRBD1. The CDR3 runs to 14 residues. Trimming at V came to 0 bases and at J to 2 bases, leaving 2 bases not matched to a gene. The V gene's germline CDR1 is SGDLS and CDR2 YYNGEE. The CDR3 loop is CASSVDGQAYEQYF. The CDR3 DNA reads as TGTGCCAGCAGCGTAGACGGACAGGCCTACGAGCAGTACTTC.

J is TRBJ1-1 and V is TRBV27; D uncertain. CDR3 size: 16 residues. Germline V CDR1 and CDR2: MNHEY, SMNVEV (reference sequence). V lost 3 bases, J lost 1 base, and 15 bases lay in between. The CDR3 reads CASSLAPPGQNTEAFF. The CDR3 coding sequence is TGTGCCAGCAGTTTGGCTCCGCCCGGGCAGAACACTGAAGCTTTCTTT.